The subject of this entry is one T cell receptor (beta chain). This sequence may be a read error, since a much larger clone differs from it by one base. CDR1 is ENHRY, CDR2 SYGVKD, per germline. With 9 bases removed from V and 7 bases from J, the gap between germline ends came to 16 bases. The CDR3 has 13 residues. The data derive from a study of glioma-infiltrating T cells. Overall study: Samples included WHO grade II oligodendrogliomas or astrocytomas and initial-diagnosis grade IV glioblastomas.

Amplification of TCR alpha and beta CDR3 regions from RNA used iRepertoire nested multiplex PCR. Input was roughly 95-400 ng of tissue mRNA or PBMC total RNA. TCRdb redid the calling of the multiplex PCR reads with MiXCR, one entry per CDR3 protein. The sample holds about 380,000 distinct CDR3 sequences, 41% seen once. The V gene is TRBV10-3, the J gene TRBJ2-1; possible D gene TRBD2, 6 bases. The origin of this receptor is a human donor with low-grade glioma or glioblastoma, undergoing nonglioma brain surgery, or in good health (not recorded which). The source material was glioma tissue, nonneoplastic brain tissue, or PBMCs (not recorded which). CDR3 sequence: CAIGVRENNEQFF. CDR3 nucleotides: TGTGCCATTGGGGTCCGGGAGAATAATGAGCAGTTCTTC.